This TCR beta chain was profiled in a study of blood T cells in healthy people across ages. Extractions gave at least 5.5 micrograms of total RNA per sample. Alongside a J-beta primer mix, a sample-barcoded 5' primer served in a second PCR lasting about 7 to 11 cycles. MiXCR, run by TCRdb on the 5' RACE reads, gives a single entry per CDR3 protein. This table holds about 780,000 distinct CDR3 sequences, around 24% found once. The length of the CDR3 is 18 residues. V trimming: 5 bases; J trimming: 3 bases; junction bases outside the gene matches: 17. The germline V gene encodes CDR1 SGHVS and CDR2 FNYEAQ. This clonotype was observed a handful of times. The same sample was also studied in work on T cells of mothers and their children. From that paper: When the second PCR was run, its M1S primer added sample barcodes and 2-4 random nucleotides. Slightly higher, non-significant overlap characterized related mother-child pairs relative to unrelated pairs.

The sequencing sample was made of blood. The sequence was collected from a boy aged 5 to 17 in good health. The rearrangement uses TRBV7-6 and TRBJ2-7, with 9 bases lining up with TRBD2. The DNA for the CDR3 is TGTGCCAGCAGCCCTCGGGAGGCTAGCGGGGTGTTCTACTACGAGCAGTACTTC. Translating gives CASSPREASGVFYYEQYF. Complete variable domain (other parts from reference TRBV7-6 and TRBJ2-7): GAGVSQSPRYKVTKRGQDVALRCDPISGHVSLYWYRQALGQGPEFLTYFNYEAQQDKSGLPNDRFSAERPEGSISTLTIQRTEQRDSAMYRCASSPREASGVFYYEQYFGPGTRLTVT.